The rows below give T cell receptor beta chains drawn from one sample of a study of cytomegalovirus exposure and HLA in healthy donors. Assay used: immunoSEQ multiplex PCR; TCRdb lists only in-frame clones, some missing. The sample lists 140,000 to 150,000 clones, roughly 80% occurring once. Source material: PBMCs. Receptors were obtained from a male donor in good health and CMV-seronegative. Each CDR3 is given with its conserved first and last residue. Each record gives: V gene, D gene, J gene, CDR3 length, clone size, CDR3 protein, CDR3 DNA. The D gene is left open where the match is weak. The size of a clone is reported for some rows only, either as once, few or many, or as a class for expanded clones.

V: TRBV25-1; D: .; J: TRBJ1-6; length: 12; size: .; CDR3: CASRTYNSPLHF; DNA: TGTGCCAGCAGGACTTATAATTCACCCCTCCACTTT
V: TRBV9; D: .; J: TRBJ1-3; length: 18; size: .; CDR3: CASSVTWGQVDSGNTIYF; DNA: TGTGCCAGCAGCGTGACTTGGGGGCAGGTCGACTCTGGAAACACCATATATTTT
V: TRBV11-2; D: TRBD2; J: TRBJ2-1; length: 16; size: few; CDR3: CASRKLAGGLYNEQFF; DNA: TGTGCCAGCAGGAAGTTAGCGGGGGGGCTTTACAATGAGCAGTTCTTC
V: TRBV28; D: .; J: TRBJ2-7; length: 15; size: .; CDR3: CASSLGRSDSYEQYF; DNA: TGTGCCAGCAGTTTGGGCAGGTCCGACTCCTACGAGCAGTACTTC
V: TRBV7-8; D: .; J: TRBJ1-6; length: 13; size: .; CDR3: CASSWRGYSPLHF; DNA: TGTGCCAGCAGCTGGCGGGGCTATTCACCCCTCCACTTT
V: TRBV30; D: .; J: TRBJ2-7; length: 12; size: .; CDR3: CAWRPSLYEQYF; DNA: TGTGCCTGGAGACCTAGTCTCTACGAGCAGTACTTC
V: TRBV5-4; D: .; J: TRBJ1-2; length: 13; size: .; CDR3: CASSLEGRAGYTF; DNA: TGTGCCAGCAGCTTGGAGGGCAGGGCTGGCTACACCTTC
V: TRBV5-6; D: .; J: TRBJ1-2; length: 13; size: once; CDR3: CASSLEPVPGYTF; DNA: TGTGCCAGCAGCTTGGAGCCCGTTCCTGGCTACACCTTC
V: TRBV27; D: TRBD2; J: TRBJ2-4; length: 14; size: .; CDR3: CASSLGGAKNIQYF; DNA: TGTGCCAGCTCCCTGGGGGGGGCCAAAAACATTCAGTACTTC
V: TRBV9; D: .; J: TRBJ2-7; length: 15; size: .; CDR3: CASSVGTTLDYEQYF; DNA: TGTGCCAGCAGCGTAGGGACTACCCTCGATTACGAGCAGTACTTC
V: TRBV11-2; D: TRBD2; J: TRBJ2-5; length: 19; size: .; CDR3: CASSLDLGGLAGEWETQYF; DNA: TGTGCCAGCAGCTTAGATCTAGGGGGACTAGCGGGAGAGTGGGAGACCCAGTACTTC
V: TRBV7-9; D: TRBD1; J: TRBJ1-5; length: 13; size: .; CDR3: CSSSRQGDQPQHF; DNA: TGTTCCAGCAGCCGACAGGGTGATCAGCCCCAGCATTTT
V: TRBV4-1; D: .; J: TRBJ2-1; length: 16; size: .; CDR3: CASSPLEPSSYNEQFF; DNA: TGCGCCAGCAGCCCGTTGGAGCCGAGCTCCTACAATGAGCAGTTCTTC
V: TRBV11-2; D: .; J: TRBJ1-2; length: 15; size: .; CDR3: CASSFPLGEGYGYTF; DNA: TGTGCCAGCAGCTTCCCTCTAGGGGAAGGGTATGGCTACACCTTC
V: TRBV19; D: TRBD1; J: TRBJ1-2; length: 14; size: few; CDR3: CASSETGTEPGYTF; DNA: TGTGCCAGTAGTGAGACCGGGACAGAGCCTGGCTACACCTTC
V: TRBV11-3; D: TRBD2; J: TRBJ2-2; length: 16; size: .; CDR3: CASSFKPGLAAGELFF; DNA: TGTGCCAGCAGCTTTAAACCGGGACTAGCGGCCGGGGAGCTGTTTTTT
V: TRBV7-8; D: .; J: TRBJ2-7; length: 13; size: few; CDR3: CASSTPDIYEQYF; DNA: TGTGCCAGCAGCACCCCGGACATCTACGAGCAGTACTTC
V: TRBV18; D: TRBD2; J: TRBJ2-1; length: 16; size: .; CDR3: CASSPPSGFSYNEQFF; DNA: TGTGCCAGCTCACCACCTAGCGGGTTCTCCTACAATGAGCAGTTCTTC
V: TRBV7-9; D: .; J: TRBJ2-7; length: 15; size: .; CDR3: CASSPGAGNFYEQYF; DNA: TGTGCCAGCAGCCCTGGGGCAGGGAATTTCTACGAGCAGTACTTC
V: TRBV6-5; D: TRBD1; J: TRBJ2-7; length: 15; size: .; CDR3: CASSPGTGHVYEQYF; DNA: TGTGCCAGCAGCCCCGGGACAGGGCATGTCTACGAGCAGTACTTC
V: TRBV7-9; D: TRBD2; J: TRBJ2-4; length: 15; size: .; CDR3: CASSQLAGGRNIQYF; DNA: TGTGCCAGCAGCCAACTAGCGGGGGGGCGAAACATTCAGTACTTC
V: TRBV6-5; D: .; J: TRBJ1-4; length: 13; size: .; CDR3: CAARSGANEKLFF; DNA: TGTGCCGCGCGGTCGGGGGCTAATGAAAAACTGTTTTTT
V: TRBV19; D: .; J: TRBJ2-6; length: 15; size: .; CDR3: CASSIDRPGANVLTF; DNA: TGTGCCAGTAGTATCGACAGGCCTGGGGCCAACGTCCTGACTTTC
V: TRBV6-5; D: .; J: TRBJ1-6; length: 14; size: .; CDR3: CASSRQGNNSPLHF; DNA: TGTGCCAGCAGTCGGCAGGGTAACAATTCACCCCTCCACTTT
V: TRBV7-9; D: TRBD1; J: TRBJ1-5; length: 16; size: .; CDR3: CSSSASRQGANQPQHF; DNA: TGTTCCAGCAGCGCTAGCAGACAGGGGGCTAATCAGCCCCAGCATTTT
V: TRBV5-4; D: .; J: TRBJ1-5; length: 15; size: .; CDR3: CASSFKGDGNQPQHF; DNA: TGTGCCAGCAGCTTCAAGGGGGATGGGAATCAGCCCCAGCATTTT
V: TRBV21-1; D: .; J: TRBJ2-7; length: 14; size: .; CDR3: CASSIGGSSYEQYF; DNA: TGTGCCAGCAGCATCGGGGGGAGCTCCTACGAGCAGTACTTC
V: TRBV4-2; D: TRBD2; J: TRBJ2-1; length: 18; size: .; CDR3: CASSQVQAGGIPYNEQFF; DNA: TGTGCCAGCAGCCAAGTGCAAGCGGGGGGGATCCCGTACAATGAGCAGTTCTTC
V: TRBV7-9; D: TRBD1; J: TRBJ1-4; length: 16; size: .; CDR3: CASSRERGPTNEKLFF; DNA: TGTGCCAGCAGCAGAGAGAGGGGGCCGACTAATGAAAAACTGTTTTTT
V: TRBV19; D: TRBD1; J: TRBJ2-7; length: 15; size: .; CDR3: CASSSPPGQGYEQYF; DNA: TGTGCCAGTAGTTCCCCCCCGGGACAGGGTTACGAGCAGTACTTC
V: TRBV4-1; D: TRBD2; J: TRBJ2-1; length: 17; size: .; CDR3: CASSQRTLAGGPIEQFF; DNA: TGCGCCAGCAGCCAACGGACCCTAGCGGGAGGGCCAATTGAGCAGTTCTTC
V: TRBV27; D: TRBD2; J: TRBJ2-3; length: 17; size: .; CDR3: CASSREGGKIHTDTQYF; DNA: TGTGCCAGCAGTCGGGAGGGGGGGAAAATACACACAGATACGCAGTATTTT
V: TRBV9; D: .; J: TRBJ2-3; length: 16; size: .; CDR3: CASSVVGGLSTDTQYF; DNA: TGTGCCAGCAGCGTAGTCGGGGGACTTAGCACAGATACGCAGTATTTT